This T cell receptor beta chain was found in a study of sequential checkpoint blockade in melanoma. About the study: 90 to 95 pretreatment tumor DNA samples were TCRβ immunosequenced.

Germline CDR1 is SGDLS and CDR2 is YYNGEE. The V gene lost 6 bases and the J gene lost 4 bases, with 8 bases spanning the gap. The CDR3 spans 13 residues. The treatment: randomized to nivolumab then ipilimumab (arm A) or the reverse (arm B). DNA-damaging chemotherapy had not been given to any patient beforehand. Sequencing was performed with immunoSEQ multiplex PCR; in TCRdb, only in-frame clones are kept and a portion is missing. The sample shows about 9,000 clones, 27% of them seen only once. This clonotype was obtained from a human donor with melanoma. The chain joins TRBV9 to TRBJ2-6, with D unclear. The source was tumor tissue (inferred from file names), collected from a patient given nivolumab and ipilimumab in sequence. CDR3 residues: CASTRSGANVLTF. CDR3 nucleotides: TGTGCCAGCACCCGGTCAGGGGCCAACGTCCTGACTTTC.